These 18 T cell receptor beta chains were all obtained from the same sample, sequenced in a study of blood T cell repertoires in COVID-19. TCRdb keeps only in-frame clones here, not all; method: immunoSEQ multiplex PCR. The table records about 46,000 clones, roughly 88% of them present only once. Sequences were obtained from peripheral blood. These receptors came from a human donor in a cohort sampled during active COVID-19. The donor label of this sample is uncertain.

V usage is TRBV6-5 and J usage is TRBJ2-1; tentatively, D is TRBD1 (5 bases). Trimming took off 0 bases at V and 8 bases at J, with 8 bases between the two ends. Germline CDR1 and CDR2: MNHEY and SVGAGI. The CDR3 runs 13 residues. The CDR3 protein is CASSYSAGHEQFF. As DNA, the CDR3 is TGTGCCAGCAGTTACTCGGCAGGGCATGAGCAGTTCTTC.

CDR3 amino acids: CASSMGARVMEEQYF. CDR3 DNA: TGTGCCAGCAGCATGGGTGCCAGGGTTATGGAAGAGCAGTACTTC. The gene calls are TRBV5-6 and TRBJ2-7, with D possibly matching TRBD1 (5 bases). Trimming took off 4 bases at V and 7 bases at J, with 21 bases between the two ends. Germline V lookup: CDR1 SGHDT, CDR2 YYEEEE. The CDR3 length is 15 residues.

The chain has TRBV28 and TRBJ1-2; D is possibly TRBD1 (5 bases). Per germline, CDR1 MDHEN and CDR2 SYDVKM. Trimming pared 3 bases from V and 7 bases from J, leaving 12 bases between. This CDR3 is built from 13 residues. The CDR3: CASSLGGIGGYTF. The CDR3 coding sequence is TGTGCCAGCAGTTTGGGGGGAATCGGTGGCTACACCTTC.

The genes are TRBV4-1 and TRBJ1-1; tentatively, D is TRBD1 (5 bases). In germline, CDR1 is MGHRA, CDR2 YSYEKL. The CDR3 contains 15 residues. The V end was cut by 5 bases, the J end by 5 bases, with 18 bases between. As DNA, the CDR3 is TGCGCCAGCAGCTATTCCCCGCAGGGCAGTACTGAAGCTTTCTTT. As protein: CASSYSPQGSTEAFF.

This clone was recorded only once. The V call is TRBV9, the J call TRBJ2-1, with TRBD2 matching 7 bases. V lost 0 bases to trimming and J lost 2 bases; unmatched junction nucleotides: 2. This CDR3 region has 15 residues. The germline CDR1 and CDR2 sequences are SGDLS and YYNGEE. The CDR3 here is CASSVARGAYNEQFF. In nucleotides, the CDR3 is TGTGCCAGCAGCGTAGCCCGGGGGGCCTACAATGAGCAGTTCTTC.

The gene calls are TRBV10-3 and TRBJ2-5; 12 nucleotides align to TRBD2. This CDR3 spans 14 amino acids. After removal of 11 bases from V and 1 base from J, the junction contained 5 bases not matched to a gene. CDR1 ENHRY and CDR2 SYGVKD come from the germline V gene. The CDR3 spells CASGLAGTQETQYF. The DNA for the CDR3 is TGTGCCTCAGGACTAGCGGGGACCCAAGAGACCCAGTACTTC.

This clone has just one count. The CDR3: CASRESSMNTEAFF. CDR3 DNA: TGTGCCAGCAGGGAGAGCAGCATGAACACTGAAGCTTTCTTT. This sequence joins TRBV6-5 and TRBJ1-1; D call uncertain. The CDR3 totals 14 residues. V lost 6 bases and J lost 0, with 11 bases in between. From germline, CDR1 is MNHEY and CDR2 SVGAGI.

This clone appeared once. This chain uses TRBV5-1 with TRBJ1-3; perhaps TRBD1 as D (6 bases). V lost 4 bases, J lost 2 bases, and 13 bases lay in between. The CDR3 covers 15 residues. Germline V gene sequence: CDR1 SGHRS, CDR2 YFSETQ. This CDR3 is CASSPSGDTGNTIYF. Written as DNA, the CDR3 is TGCGCCAGCAGCCCCTCCGGGGACACTGGAAACACCATATATTTT.

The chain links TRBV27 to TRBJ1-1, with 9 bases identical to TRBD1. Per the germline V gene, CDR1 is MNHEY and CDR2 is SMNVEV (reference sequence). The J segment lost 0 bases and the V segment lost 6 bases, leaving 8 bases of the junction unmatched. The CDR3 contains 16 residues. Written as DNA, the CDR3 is TGTGCCAGCAGCTCCCGACAGGGGGGAATGAACACTGAAGCTTTCTTT. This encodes CASSSRQGGMNTEAFF.

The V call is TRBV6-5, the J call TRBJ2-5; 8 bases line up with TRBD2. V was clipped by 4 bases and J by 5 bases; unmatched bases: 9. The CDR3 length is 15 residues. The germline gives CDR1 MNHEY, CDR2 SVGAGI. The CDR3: CASSSWTGGMETQYF. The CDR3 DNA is TGTGCCAGCAGTTCATGGACGGGGGGGATGGAGACCCAGTACTTC.

The CDR3 loop reads CASSLGSNSGNTIYF. The CDR3 DNA is TGTGCCAGCAGCCTCGGGTCGAACTCTGGAAACACCATATATTTT. V gene TRBV3-1 (or the pseudogene TRBV3-2) combines with J gene TRBJ1-3, with D hard to call. Germline V gene data show CDR1 as LGHDT and CDR2 as YNNKEL (reference sequence). The CDR3 runs 15 residues. The V end was cut by 4 bases, the J end by 0 bases, with 10 bases between.

The CDR3 sequence is CASSLAPSGTDTQYF. The CDR3 coding sequence is TGCGCCAGCAGCTTGGCTCCCTCAGGCACAGATACGCAGTATTTT. The rearrangement joins TRBV5-1 to TRBJ2-3; no reliable D call. Germline V lookup: CDR1 SGHRS, CDR2 YFSETQ. The CDR3 length is 15 residues. Trimming took 0 bases from V and 1 from J, leaving 9 bases between them.

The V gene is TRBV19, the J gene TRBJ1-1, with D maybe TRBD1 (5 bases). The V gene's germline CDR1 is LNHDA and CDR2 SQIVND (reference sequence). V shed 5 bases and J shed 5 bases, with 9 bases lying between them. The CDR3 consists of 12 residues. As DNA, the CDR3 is TGTGCCAGTAGTGCGGGACGGACTGAAGCTTTCTTT. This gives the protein CASSAGRTEAFF.

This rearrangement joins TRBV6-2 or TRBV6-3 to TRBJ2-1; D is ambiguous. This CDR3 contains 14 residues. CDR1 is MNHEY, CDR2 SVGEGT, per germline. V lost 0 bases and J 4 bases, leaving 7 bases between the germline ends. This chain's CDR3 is CASSYSADYNEQFF. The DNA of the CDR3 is TGTGCCAGCAGTTACTCTGCAGATTACAATGAGCAGTTCTTC.

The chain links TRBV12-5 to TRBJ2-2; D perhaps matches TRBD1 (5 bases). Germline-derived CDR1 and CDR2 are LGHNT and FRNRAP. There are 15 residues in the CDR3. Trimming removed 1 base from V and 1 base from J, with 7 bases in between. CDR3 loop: CASGLAGKNTGELFF. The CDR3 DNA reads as TGTGCTAGTGGTTTGGCAGGGAAGAACACCGGGGAGCTGTTTTTT. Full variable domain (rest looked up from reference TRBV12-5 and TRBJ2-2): DARVTQTPRHKVTEMGQEVTMRCQPILGHNTVFWYRQTMMQGLELLAYFRNRAPLDDSGMPKDRFSAEMPDATLATLKIQPSEPRDSAVYFCASGLAGKNTGELFFGEGSRLTVL.

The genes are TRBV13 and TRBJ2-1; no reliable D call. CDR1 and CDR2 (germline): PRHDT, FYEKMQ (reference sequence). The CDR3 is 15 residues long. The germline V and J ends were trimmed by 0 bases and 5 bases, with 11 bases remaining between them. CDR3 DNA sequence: TGTGCCAGCAGCTTAGGCCTCGGCGGAAACAATGAGCAGTTCTTC. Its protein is CASSLGLGGNNEQFF.

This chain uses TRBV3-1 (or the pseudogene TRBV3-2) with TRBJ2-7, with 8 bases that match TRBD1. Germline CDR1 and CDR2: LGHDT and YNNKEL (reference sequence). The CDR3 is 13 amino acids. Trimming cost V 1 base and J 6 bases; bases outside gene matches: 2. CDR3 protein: CASSQGTGTEQYF. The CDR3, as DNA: TGTGCCAGCAGCCAAGGGACAGGGACCGAGCAGTACTTC.

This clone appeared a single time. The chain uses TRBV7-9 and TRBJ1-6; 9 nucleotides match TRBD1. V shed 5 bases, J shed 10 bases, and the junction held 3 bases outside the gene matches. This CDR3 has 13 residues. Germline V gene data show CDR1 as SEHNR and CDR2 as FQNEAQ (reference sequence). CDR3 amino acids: CASSRDRDSPLHF. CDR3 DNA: TGTGCCAGCAGCAGGGACAGGGACTCACCCCTCCACTTT.